This is a list of T cell receptor beta chains from one sample in a study of cytomegalovirus exposure and HLA in healthy donors. Assay: immunoSEQ multiplex PCR; the TCRdb copy retains only in-frame clones and omits some. This sample has more than 60,000 clones, with roughly 84% found just once. Sequences were obtained from PBMCs. The receptors shown here come from a man in his 70s in good health and CMV-seropositive. Both conserved end residues are trimmed from each CDR3. The D gene is left open where the match is weak.

d_gene | v_gene | CDR3aa
NA | TRBV28 | ASSLGGQETQY
TRBD2 | TRBV11-2 | ASSFGTSGDNEQF
NA | TRBV7-2 | ASSLSSGNTEAF
TRBD1 | TRBV6-1 | ASSENRGFYEQY
NA | TRBV6-1 | ASSEARVGNQPQH
NA | TRBV12-5 | ASGVQVQSSGANVLT
TRBD2 | TRBV5-1 | ASSLLAGLPTNEQF
TRBD1 | TRBV2 | ASSRQGTQGTEAF
TRBD1 | TRBV4-3 | ASSPRTGAGNEQF
NA | TRBV5-6 | ASSLDYSYEQY
NA | TRBV29-1 | SASRGSGTAYEQY
NA | TRBV7-6 | ASSFRGGETEAF
TRBD1 | TRBV28 | ASRTTGGGNQPQH
TRBD1 | TRBV30 | ALQGISDYGYT
NA | TRBV5-1 | ASSFATNTGELF
TRBD1 | TRBV28 | ASSSGGFGNEQY
TRBD2 | TRBV5-1 | ASSLVRGGRNNEQF
NA | TRBV7-3 | ASSLTGDISSPLH
TRBD2 | TRBV11-2 | ASSPVGERDTDTQY
NA | TRBV9 | ASSVAFTTNEKLF
NA | TRBV7-3 | ASSLDRNNEQF
TRBD1 | TRBV5-1 | ASSLGADRAYGYT
NA | TRBV28 | ASRPSGPDTQY
TRBD2 | TRBV5-6 | ASSLSGRERTDTQY
TRBD2 | TRBV4-1 | ASSQDFGGGVLATQY
TRBD2 | TRBV29-1 | SELAGGYNEQF
NA | TRBV18 | ASSPRDYTNLHGTDTQY
NA | TRBV30 | AWSLPGQTTSPLH
NA | TRBV5-1 | ASSLGALTDTQY
NA | TRBV30 | AWSGDPWGQGDTQY
NA | TRBV7-3 | ASSLTGGTYEQY
TRBD2 | TRBV5-4 | ASSLGLAGLEETQY
NA | TRBV28 | ASSLRTVGTEAF
TRBD1 | TRBV5-4 | ASSLGAGTALYEQY
NA | TRBV18 | ASSPPIGGPGYEQY
NA | TRBV4-2 | ASSQGKGGNRHEQY
NA | TRBV10-3 | AIGESSGRTDTQY
NA | TRBV25-1 | ASRPSSQGETQY
NA | TRBV10-3 | AITTHQGSTDTQY
TRBD1 | TRBV7-9 | ASSDRTGITGELF
NA | TRBV7-2 | ASSLYNQPQH
NA | TRBV7-8 | ASSRGLDVNQPQH
NA | TRBV4-1 | ASSQVVEVYEQY
TRBD1 | TRBV5-1 | ASSQDGTGRNSPLH
TRBD1 | TRBV28 | ASSAGTGLGNTEAF
TRBD2 | TRBV5-6 | ASSYGLAGGRFYNEQF
NA | TRBV2 | ASSGGPEAF
NA | TRBV18 | ASSPLGGNTEAF
NA | TRBV19 | ATAGGNTEAF
TRBD1 | TRBV7-8 | ASSIDGTGGTEAF
TRBD2 | TRBV27 | ASSGGGLAGGEQY
NA | TRBV6-1 | ASSEPLGGQPQH
NA | TRBV4-3 | ASSQDFRDNEQF
NA | TRBV5-1 | ASSLERVRDEQY